This T cell receptor beta chain was sequenced in a study of blood T cell dynamics during melanoma immunotherapy. CDR1 KGHSH and CDR2 LQKENI come from the germline V gene. V was trimmed by 2 bases and J by 0 bases, leaving 15 bases between them. This CDR3 is built from 17 residues. The time point denotes: pre-treatment baseline. The data were produced by immunoSEQ multiplex PCR, yet TCRdb's version contains in-frame clones alone and is incomplete. The sample includes about 12,000 clones, roughly 90% of them seen just once. The rearrangement uses TRBV18 and TRBJ2-3, with D perhaps assigned TRBD1 or TRBD2 (5 bases each). The TCR sequence derives from a human donor with melanoma. The sample was blood, taken from a patient treated with checkpoint blockade. DNA for the CDR3: TGTGCCAGCTCACCAGTTTCGGGACGGGGTAGCACAGATACGCAGTATTTT. Its translation is CASSPVSGRGSTDTQYF.